This T cell receptor (beta chain) was sequenced during a study of T cells in Graves' hyperthyroidism and ophthalmopathy. The CDR3 regions of TCR beta were amplified from RNA transcripts. The study used the HTBI primer set for a first-round RT-PCR of the TCR CDR3. TCRdb re-called the multiplex PCR reads through MiXCR, storing one row per CDR3 protein. The table shows 300,000 to 450,000 distinct CDR3 sequences, with 20% to 25% occurring only once. Uncontrolled infection, other autoimmune disease, pregnancy or lactation led to exclusion. Study-level results: Ophthalmopathy was separated from stable hyperthyroidism by a 13 V-J model.

V was cut by 7 bases and J by 5 bases, with 13 bases left in between. Germline CDR1 reads KGHDR; CDR2 reads SFDVKD. The CDR3 loop spans 13 amino acids. As regards this clonotype: The antigen is unknown.

The origin of this receptor is a man aged 45-65 years with Graves' hyperthyroidism. The sequenced material came from blood. The chain has TRBV24-1 and TRBJ1-1, with D tentatively TRBD1 (5 bases). The CDR3 DNA sequence: TGTGCCACCAGAGGGGACGAGGTGACTGAAGCTTTCTTT. Protein product: CATRGDEVTEAFF.